A single sample is the source of the 25 T cell receptor beta chains below, sequenced in a study of T cells and Merkel cell carcinoma outcomes. Measured with immunoSEQ multiplex PCR; TCRdb has only the in-frame clones, and not every one. The sample has about 15,000 clones, about 87% seen once. Sequencing was carried out using tumor tissue from Merkel cell carcinoma. All receptors come from a human donor with Merkel cell carcinoma.

This clone was counted only a few times. In nucleotides, the CDR3 is TGTGCCAGCAGCTTACTAGCGGGGTCGGGTGAGCAGTTCTTC. It translates to CASSLLAGSGEQFF. The gene calls are TRBV7-9 and TRBJ2-1; 9 bases line up with TRBD2. The CDR3 sequence is 14 residues long. The V gene end was trimmed by 2 bases and the J gene end by 9 bases; junction bases not matched to a gene: 5. Looked up from germline, CDR1 is SEHNR and CDR2 is FQNEAQ (reference sequence). Using reference TRBV7-9 and TRBJ2-1 for the parts outside the CDR3, the full variable domain is DTGVSQNPRHKITKRGQNVTFRCDPISEHNRLYWYRQTLGQGPEFLTYFQNEAQLEKSRLLSDRFSAERPKGSFSTLEIQRTEQGDSAMYLCASSLLAGSGEQFFGPGTRLTVL.

The genes are TRBV4-1 and TRBJ2-7; weak D call: TRBD1 (6 bases). Germline CDR1 MGHRA, CDR2 YSYEKL. The CDR3 consists of 15 residues. Trimming took 1 base from V and 9 from J, leaving 19 bases between them. The CDR3 reads CASSQAEGQTLGQYF. In DNA, the CDR3 is TGCGCCAGCAGCCAAGCAGAAGGACAGACCCTCGGGCAGTACTTC.

The chain carries TRBV2 and TRBJ2-5, with D possibly matching TRBD2 (6 bases). V was cut by 4 bases and J by 1 base, with 10 bases left in between. Per the germline V gene, CDR1 is SNHLY and CDR2 is FYNNEI. The CDR3 has 14 amino acids. CDR3 DNA: TGTGCCAGCAGTGCGGCTAGCGTCCAAGAGACCCAGTACTTC. Protein: CASSAASVQETQYF.

To note about this clone: A junction boundary mismatches the germline segment, possibly from a read error. The V gene is TRBV5-1, the J gene TRBJ2-3, with D hard to call. CDR1 and CDR2 (germline): SGHRS, YFSETQ. CDR3 size: 15 residues. In DNA, the CDR3 is TGCGCCAGCAGCCACGGAACCAACGCCTCAGATACACAGTATTTT. Translated: CASSHGTNASDTQYF. Supplemented by reference TRBV5-1 and TRBJ2-3, the full variable domain reads KAGVTQTPRYLIKTRGQQVTLSCSPISGHRSVSWYQQTPGQGLQFLFEYFSETQRNKGNFPGRFSGRQFSNSRSEMNVSTLELGDSALYLCASSHGTNASDTQYFGPGTRLTVL.

J is TRBJ2-7 and V is TRBV20-1; 7 bases align to TRBD2. Trimming removed 2 bases from V and 11 bases from J; junction bases left unmatched: 3. CDR1 and CDR2 from the germline V gene are DFQATT and SNEGSKA (reference sequence). This CDR3 is 10 amino acids long. CDR3 nucleotide sequence: TGCAGTGCTAGAAATCGGGAGGAGTACTTC. Encoded protein: CSARNREEYF.

This rearrangement joins TRBV4-1 to TRBJ1-4; 8 bases match TRBD1. The CDR3 has 14 residues. Germline lookup yields CDR1 MGHRA and CDR2 YSYEKL. V shed 5 bases, J shed 6 bases, and the junction held 5 bases outside the gene matches. For the CDR3, the DNA is TGCGCCAGCAGCTTCGACAGGGGAGATGAAAAACTGTTTTTT. It translates to CASSFDRGDEKLFF.

This sequence joins TRBV2 and TRBJ2-1, with D possibly TRBD2 on 5 matching bases. Germline loops: CDR1 SNHLY, CDR2 FYNNEI. This CDR3 contains 16 residues. Trimming took 8 bases from V and 7 from J, leaving 24 bases between them. The CDR3 DNA reads TGTGCCAGCCATCTCTCCCCCCCTAGCCTTGGGAATGAGCAGTTCTTC. Its protein product is CASHLSPPSLGNEQFF.

The V gene is TRBV6-4, the J gene TRBJ1-1; D gene ambiguous. Trimming took off 6 bases at V and 0 bases at J, with 8 bases between the two ends. Germline CDR1 reads MRHNA; CDR2 reads SNTAGT. The CDR3 length is 13 residues. CDR3 coding DNA: TGTGCCAGCAGCGTTGAATTGAACACTGAAGCTTTCTTT. This encodes CASSVELNTEAFF.

This clone ranks as large. V gene TRBV13 combines with J gene TRBJ1-1; D might be TRBD1 (5 bases). The CDR3 is 14 amino acids. CDR1 and CDR2 from the germline V gene are PRHDT and FYEKMQ (reference sequence). V lost 7 bases and J 4 bases, leaving 16 bases between the germline ends. As DNA, the CDR3 is TGTGCCAGCACCGTTGAAGGGGATGGCACTGAAGCTTTCTTT. It codes for CASTVEGDGTEAFF.

The J gene is TRBJ1-2, the V gene TRBV7-9; TRBD1 agrees at 7 bases. Germline V CDR1 and CDR2: SEHNR, FQNEAQ (reference sequence). The length of the CDR3 is 13 residues. The V gene end was trimmed by 5 bases and the J gene end by 6 bases; junction bases not matched to a gene: 6. The CDR3 DNA is TGTGCCAGCAGCACGGCAGGGGGAGATGGCTACACCTTC. As protein: CASSTAGGDGYTF.

This clone was recorded once. V usage is TRBV28 and J usage is TRBJ2-2, with TRBD1 matching over 12 bases. The CDR3 is 15 residues long. The junction had 7 bases not matched to a gene; V was cut back by 7 bases and J by 7 bases. The germline CDR1 and CDR2 sequences are MDHEN and SYDVKM. CDR3 sequence: CASNSGQGAVGELFF. The CDR3 coding sequence is TGTGCCAGCAACTCGGGACAGGGGGCGGTCGGGGAGCTGTTTTTT.

The V gene is TRBV18, the J gene TRBJ1-2, with D unresolved. Trimming pared 6 bases from V and 4 bases from J, leaving 18 bases between. The CDR3 is 15 amino acids. From germline, CDR1 is KGHSH and CDR2 LQKENI. CDR3 sequence reads: CASSIGAGTLYGYTF. The CDR3 DNA follows: TGTGCCAGCTCCATAGGCGCGGGAACCCTCTATGGCTACACCTTC.

A word on this clone: It is unclear where the CDR3 begins or ends on the DNA, so no DNA is shown, and the CDR3 is as TCRdb lists it. The chain uses TRBV9 and TRBJ1-1. The CDR3 region is 15 residues in length, termini included. Germline CDR1 and CDR2: SGDLS and YYNGEE. The chain's CDR3 is CASSVGLGTEGRTFF.

This clone showed up just a few times. The chain recombines TRBV6-5 with TRBJ2-7; 9 bases fit TRBD1. Germline assignment: CDR1 MNHEY and CDR2 SVGAGI. The CDR3 length is 13 residues. The V and J ends lost 4 bases and 3 bases, in that order; junction bases with no gene match: 1. This CDR3 reads CASSWGQGYEQYF. For the CDR3, the DNA is TGTGCCAGCAGTTGGGGACAGGGCTACGAGCAGTACTTC.

The chain recombines TRBV11-3 with TRBJ2-1; D remains ambiguous. The CDR3 consists of 14 residues. The germline gives CDR1 SGHNT, CDR2 YENEEA. V dropped 0 bases and J dropped 3 bases, with 6 bases sitting between them. The CDR3 loop reads CASSLDTSYNEQFF. The DNA of the CDR3 is TGTGCCAGCAGCTTAGATACGAGCTACAATGAGCAGTTCTTC. Full variable domain (missing parts from reference TRBV11-3 and TRBJ2-1): EAGVVQSPRYKIIEKKQPVAFWCNPISGHNTLYWYLQNLGQGPELLIRYENEEAVDDSQLPKDRFSAERLKGVDSTLKIQPAELGDSAVYLCASSLDTSYNEQFFGPGTRLTVL.

This clone was counted between two and nine times. This chain links TRBV9 with TRBJ2-2, with D possibly TRBD1 on 6 matching bases. The CDR3 is made up of 15 amino acids. CDR1 SGDLS and CDR2 YYNGEE come from the germline V gene. Trimming shortened V by 3 bases and J by 6 bases, and 15 bases separated the two germline ends. The CDR3 spells CASSAEGHPAGELFF. The CDR3 bases are TGTGCCAGCAGCGCAGAGGGACACCCCGCCGGGGAGCTGTTTTTT.

This clone was observed a handful of times. This rearrangement joins TRBV7-9 to TRBJ2-1; TRBD2 agrees at 7 bases. Unmatched junction bases numbered 9, after V lost 1 base and J lost 0 bases. The CDR3 has 18 amino acids. CDR1 and CDR2 from the germline V gene are SEHNR and FQNEAQ (reference sequence). This CDR3 reads CASSLGGWGGSSYNEQFF. CDR3 coding DNA: TGTGCCAGCAGCTTAGGAGGTTGGGGGGGGAGCTCCTACAATGAGCAGTTCTTC.

V usage is TRBV14 and J usage is TRBJ2-1, with 9 bases matching TRBD2. CDR3 length: 14 amino acids. In germline, CDR1 is SGHDN, CDR2 FVKESK. J lost 8 bases, V lost 4 bases, and 6 bases had no gene match. The CDR3 reads CASSLTSGGDEQFF. The DNA for the CDR3 is TGTGCCAGCAGCCTGACTAGCGGAGGGGATGAGCAGTTCTTC.

The count of this clone is one. The chain carries TRBV30 and TRBJ1-1, with D possibly matching TRBD1 (6 bases). The CDR3 extends over 12 amino acids. Germline V gene data show CDR1 as GTSNPN and CDR2 as SVGIG (reference sequence). V was shortened by 1 base and J by 6 bases, with 9 bases between the two germline ends. CDR3 sequence reads: CAWSGPGAEAFF. The DNA of the CDR3 is TGTGCCTGGAGTGGGCCAGGGGCTGAAGCTTTCTTT.

This clone was seen a few times. The chain is built from TRBV5-1 and TRBJ2-5; 12 bases fit TRBD2. Germline CDR1 and CDR2: SGHRS and YFSETQ. The V segment lost 0 bases and the J segment 4 bases; nucleotides outside the gene matches: 4. The CDR3 loop spans 16 amino acids. The CDR3 region is CASSLGTSGNGETQYF. DNA for the CDR3: TGCGCCAGCAGCTTGGGGACTAGCGGGAACGGAGAGACCCAGTACTTC.

With regard to this clone: In the same sample, other DNA sequences code for this CDR3. CDR3 bases: TGTGCCACCAGCAGAGAATTAGAGTACGAGCAGTACTTC. Amino acid sequence: CATSRELEYEQYF. The rearrangement uses TRBV15 and TRBJ2-7; D not certain. CDR1 is LNHNV and CDR2 is YYDKDF in the germline V gene (reference sequence). V was cut by 0 bases and J by 4 bases, with 7 bases left in between. The CDR3 loop spans 13 amino acids.

J is TRBJ1-6 and V is TRBV11-2; D may be TRBD1 (6 bases). This CDR3 region has 14 residues. The V end was cut by 1 base, the J end by 9 bases, with 10 bases between. In germline, CDR1 is SGHAT, CDR2 FQNNGV. The CDR3 nucleotides are TGTGCCAGCAGCTTAGCAGCCAGGGGTTCACCCCTCCACTTT. As protein: CASSLAARGSPLHF.

V is TRBV15 and J is TRBJ1-5; D is undetermined. CDR1 is LNHNV, CDR2 YYDKDF, per germline (reference sequence). V lost 5 bases and J 2 bases, leaving 16 bases between the germline ends. The CDR3 runs 16 residues. CDR3 sequence reads: CATSEIGGGGNQPQHF. In DNA form, the CDR3 reads TGTGCCACCAGCGAGATCGGAGGAGGTGGCAATCAGCCCCAGCATTTT.

The rearrangement joins TRBV9 to TRBJ1-1, with 7 nucleotides matching TRBD1. The germline V gene has CDR1 SGDLS and CDR2 YYNGEE. V lost 4 bases and J lost 4; bases outside the gene matches: 10. The CDR3 is 15 amino acids. CDR3 loop: CASSLGGRGSTEAFF. The DNA of the CDR3 is TGTGCCAGCAGCCTAGGCGGCAGGGGGAGCACTGAAGCTTTCTTT.

The J gene is TRBJ2-5, the V gene TRBV28, with D tentatively TRBD1 (6 bases). The CDR3 has 14 amino acids. Germline V lookup: CDR1 MDHEN, CDR2 SYDVKM. V was clipped by 2 bases and J by 1 base, with 8 bases between them. The DNA for the CDR3 is TGTGCCAGCAGTTTAGGGGGCGGCCAAGAGACCCAGTACTTC. As protein: CASSLGGGQETQYF.